Listed below are T cell receptor beta chains from one sample, sequenced in a study of response to subunit inactivated influenza vaccine. TCRdb independently ran MiXCR on the RT-PCR reads; one entry per CDR3 protein. The sample carries about 620,000 distinct CDR3 sequences, around 10% recorded once. This sample also belongs to another study, concerning T cells expressing NK-cell markers.

This specimen was PBMCs from blood, taken on the day of vaccination. These receptors originate from a man aged 50 to 60 who received an inactivated influenza vaccine. Each CDR3 is given with its conserved first and last residue. A D gene is named only where the DNA matches it firmly. The size entry is marked missing in some rows and otherwise reads once, few, many or a size class.

clone_size	d_call	v_call	j_call	cdr3_aa	cdr3_nt
few	.	TRBV20-1	TRBJ1-2	CSARDSQGMSGYTF	TGCAGTGCTAGAGATTCGCAGGGAATGAGTGGCTACACCTTC
few	TRBD1	TRBV7-2	TRBJ1-1	CASSPRQGGSTEAFF	TGTGCCAGCAGCCCCCGACAGGGCGGGTCCACTGAAGCTTTCTTT
.	TRBD2	TRBV12-3/TRBV12-4	TRBJ2-7	CASSLGLAGGLPYEQYF	TGTGCCAGCAGTTTAGGACTAGCGGGAGGGCTTCCCTACGAGCAGTACTTC
few	TRBD1	TRBV18	TRBJ2-5	CASSPGQAETQYF	TGTGCCAGCTCACCCGGACAGGCTGAGACCCAGTACTTC
.	.	TRBV7-9	TRBJ2-7	CASSLAGRLSSYEQYF	TGTGCCAGCAGCTTAGCGGGCAGGCTTAGCTCCTACGAGCAGTACTTC
few	TRBD2	TRBV5-1	TRBJ2-1	CASSLSSGREIYNEQFF	TGCGCCAGCAGCTTGTCTAGCGGGAGGGAGATCTACAATGAGCAGTTCTTC
once	.	TRBV10-3	TRBJ2-3	CAISEGGRTDTQYF	TGTGCCATCAGTGAGGGGGGGCGGACAGATACGCAGTATTTT
few	.	TRBV12-3/TRBV12-4	TRBJ1-1	CASSMGYTEAFF	TGTGCCAGCAGTATGGGCTACACTGAAGCTTTCTTT
.	TRBD1	TRBV20-1	TRBJ1-1	CSARDLGQGAFTEAFF	TGCAGTGCTAGAGATTTGGGACAGGGGGCTTTCACTGAAGCTTTCTTT
few	.	TRBV14	TRBJ2-1	CASSQDLSASMYEQFF	TGTGCCAGCAGCCAAGATTTGAGTGCTAGCATGTATGAGCAGTTCTTC
few	TRBD2	TRBV20-1	TRBJ2-5	CSARAVTSGSETQYF	TGCAGTGCTAGAGCTGTGACTAGCGGGTCGGAGACCCAGTACTTC
few	TRBD2	TRBV20-1	TRBJ2-7	CSAGTSGRSYEQYF	TGCAGTGCTGGAACTAGCGGGAGGTCGTACGAGCAGTACTTC
.	.	TRBV12-3/TRBV12-4	TRBJ2-3	CASSLSRMTDTQYF	TGTGCCAGCAGTTTGAGCAGAATGACAGATACGCAGTATTTT
few	.	TRBV6-5	TRBJ2-2	CASSYSGIGTGELFF	TGTGCCAGCAGTTACTCGGGGATAGGCACCGGGGAGCTGTTTTTT
few	.	TRBV6-4	TRBJ2-4	CASTEPLAKNIQYF	TGTGCCAGCACCGAGCCTTTAGCCAAAAACATTCAGTACTTC
.	TRBD2	TRBV9	TRBJ2-1	CASSPRGTSGSSSYNEQFF	TGTGCCAGCAGCCCTCGGGGGACTAGCGGGTCCAGCAGCTACAATGAGCAGTTCTTC
.	.	TRBV11-2	TRBJ1-3	CASSFDRNTIYF	TGTGCCAGCAGCTTTGATCGAAACACCATATATTTT
many	.	TRBV7-6	TRBJ2-7	CASSSRTGTPTYEQYF	TGTGCCAGCAGCTCCCGGACCGGGACCCCGACCTACGAGCAGTACTTC